A selection of T cell receptor beta chains follows, all from one sample in a study of T cells in Graves' hyperthyroidism and ophthalmopathy. Each CDR3 protein is one row after TCRdb ran MiXCR on the multiplex PCR reads. The sample yields some 510,000 distinct CDR3 sequences, 20% seen once. The sequenced material came from blood. The receptor source for this set is a young man with Graves' hyperthyroidism. CDR3s include the opening cysteine and the closing phenylalanine or tryptophan. A D gene is named only where the DNA matches it firmly. The size field is filled for only some rows; it gives once, few, many or a size class.

TRBD1	15	many	TRBJ2-7	TRBV2	TGTGCCAGCAGCCCAAAGGGGGCCAGAAGCTACGAGCAGTACTTC	CASSPKGARSYEQYF
NA	14	few	TRBJ2-5	TRBV12-3/TRBV12-4	TGTGCCAGCAGAACAACCGGGACCATCGAGACCCAGTACTTC	CASRTTGTIETQYF
NA	15	NA	TRBJ1-2	TRBV28	TGTGCCAGCAGCCATGGGCCAGCTGAATACTATGGCTACACCTTC	CASSHGPAEYYGYTF
NA	15	few	TRBJ1-5	TRBV7-2	TGTGCCAGCAGCTTAAGGTTGGCAGGGGATCAGCCCCAGCATTTT	CASSLRLAGDQPQHF
NA	14	NA	TRBJ2-2	TRBV7-9	TGTGCCAGCAGCTCCTCACTAAACACCGGGGAGCTGTTTTTT	CASSSSLNTGELFF
TRBD2	16	many	TRBJ2-2	TRBV2	TGTGCCAGCAGTGAGGGGGGACTAGCGGCCACCGGGGAGCTGTTTTTT	CASSEGGLAATGELFF
TRBD1	14	many	TRBJ1-1	TRBV12-3/TRBV12-4	TGTGCCAGCAGCTGGAGGGCACAGGGGACTGAAGCTTTCTTT	CASSWRAQGTEAFF
NA	12	many	TRBJ1-1	TRBV20-1	TGCAGTGCTAGAGGCGGAGGGTGGCAAGCTTTCTTT	CSARGGGWQAFF
NA	14	few	TRBJ1-5	TRBV20-1	TGCAGTGCGCGACCGGGACAAGCTAATCAGCCCCAGCATTTT	CSARPGQANQPQHF
TRBD1	15	many	TRBJ1-2	TRBV12-5	TGTGCTAGTGGTTCCCCAAACAGGGGCTACTATGGCTACACCTTC	CASGSPNRGYYGYTF
TRBD1	17	NA	TRBJ1-2	TRBV12-3/TRBV12-4	TGTGCCAGCAGTAGATACCGGACAGGGGCCGACCACTATGGCTACACCTTC	CASSRYRTGADHYGYTF
TRBD1	12	many	TRBJ1-1	TRBV27	TGTGCCAGCGGACGACAGGGCGCTGAAGCTTTCTTT	CASGRQGAEAFF
TRBD1	15	NA	TRBJ1-5	TRBV5-6	TGTGCCAGCAGCTTAGGGGACAGAGAAAATCAGCCCCAGCATTTT	CASSLGDRENQPQHF
TRBD2	17	few	TRBJ2-7	TRBV28	TGTGCCAGCAGTTTACCCCAATTTGGCGGGAGAGCCTACGAGCAGTACTTC	CASSLPQFGGRAYEQYF
NA	13	once	TRBJ1-2	TRBV6-5	TGTGCCAGCAGTTTTTCGGACCGCTATGGCTACACCTTC	CASSFSDRYGYTF
NA	14	many	TRBJ1-1	TRBV5-1	TGTGCCAGCAGTTTAGCGGGATCGAACACTGAAGCTTTCTTT	CASSLAGSNTEAFF
NA	17	many	TRBJ1-2	TRBV27	TGTGCCAGCAGCTTAAGGGTCGGGGGGGGACTTGACTATGGCTACACCTTC	CASSLRVGGGLDYGYTF
NA	15	few	TRBJ2-2	TRBV7-9	TGTGCCAGCAGCTTCCAAACAGGGTACACCGGGGAGCTGTTTTTT	CASSFQTGYTGELFF
TRBD1	14	NA	TRBJ1-2	TRBV6-1	TGTGCCAGCTCCTATCTCAGGGGGGCGAATGGCTACACCTTC	CASSYLRGANGYTF
NA	14	many	TRBJ1-5	TRBV28	TGTGCCAGCAGTTTTACCAGGGCCCTTCAGCCCCAGCATTTT	CASSFTRALQPQHF
NA	13	many	TRBJ1-1	TRBV14	TGTGCCAGCAGCCTCCAGGTGGTTAATGAAGCTTTCTTT	CASSLQVVNEAFF
NA	16	many	TRBJ1-2	TRBV7-8	TGTGCCAGCAGCTTAGCGGGGTTTCGCGACTCGTATGGCTACACCTTC	CASSLAGFRDSYGYTF
TRBD1	13	many	TRBJ1-2	TRBV20-1	TGCAGTGCTCGGACAGGGGTCGGGTATGGCTACACCTTC	CSARTGVGYGYTF
NA	14	once	TRBJ1-1	TRBV2	TGTGCCACCTCAAGGGAGGGTAGGGACACTGAAGCTTTCTTT	CATSREGRDTEAFF
NA	14	NA	TRBJ2-7	TRBV6-2/TRBV6-3	TGTGCCAGCAGCAGACGGAGTGTTATCCACGAGCAGTACTTC	CASSRRSVIHEQYF
TRBD1	15	NA	TRBJ1-5	TRBV20-1	TGCAGTGCTAGTAACAGGGGGGCGAGCAATCAGCCCCAGCATTTT	CSASNRGASNQPQHF
NA	14	NA	TRBJ2-7	TRBV6-1	TGTGCCAGCAGTCCAAGACGGGAAACCGGCGAGCAGTACTTC	CASSPRRETGEQYF
TRBD1	17	NA	TRBJ2-2	TRBV4-1	TGCGCCAGCAGCCAAGAGGGGACAGGGGTGAGGCCCGGGGAGCTGTTTTTT	CASSQEGTGVRPGELFF
NA	14	many	TRBJ1-2	TRBV30	TGTGCCTTTTCCCCCCTCCCGGCCGCCTATGGCTACACCTTC	CAFSPLPAAYGYTF
NA	13	many	TRBJ1-3	TRBV6-1	TGTGCCAGTCCGGACAGATCTGGAAACACCATATATTTT	CASPDRSGNTIYF
NA	16	few	TRBJ2-2	TRBV28	TGTGCCAGCAGCTCTTACGAGGGGGGGCACACCGGGGAGCTGTTTTTT	CASSSYEGGHTGELFF
NA	14	NA	TRBJ2-7	TRBV20-1	TGCAGTGCTAGAGACCCCCTCGGGAGTGGGGAGCAGTACTTC	CSARDPLGSGEQYF
NA	15	many	TRBJ2-7	TRBV13	TGTGCCAGCAGGAACGGTAGAGTGATTTCCTACGAGCAGTACTTC	CASRNGRVISYEQYF
TRBD2	19	once	TRBJ2-5	TRBV27	TGTGCCAGCAGTTTAAGGGGGGTGGCTAGCGGGGGGGCCGCGGAGACCCAGTACTTC	CASSLRGVASGGAAETQYF
NA	14	NA	TRBJ2-2	TRBV30	TGTGCCTGGAGTGAACAGGGGAACACCGGGGAGCTGTTTTTT	CAWSEQGNTGELFF
NA	16	many	TRBJ1-2	TRBV12-3/TRBV12-4	TGTGCCAGCAGCGGTGTGGGGCACGAAGGGAACTATGGCTACACCTTC	CASSGVGHEGNYGYTF
TRBD2	16	NA	TRBJ2-7	TRBV18	TGTGCCAGCTCACCCGGGGTAAGCCTAGCGGGCTACGAGCAGTACTTC	CASSPGVSLAGYEQYF
NA	13	many	TRBJ1-1	TRBV20-1	TGCAGTGCTAGAGAACGGACACCAACTGAAGCTTTCTTT	CSARERTPTEAFF
TRBD1	13	few	TRBJ1-1	TRBV14	TGTGCCAGCAGCCAGGCAGCGACAGGGGAAGCTTTCTTT	CASSQAATGEAFF
NA	15	NA	TRBJ1-1	TRBV11-2	TGTGCCAGCAGCTTAGATCAGGGTGGATGGACTGAAGCTTTCTTT	CASSLDQGGWTEAFF
TRBD1	16	NA	TRBJ1-5	TRBV6-2/TRBV6-3	TGTGCCAGCAGCGGACAGGGGGCGAAGGGCGCTCAGCCCCAGCATTTT	CASSGQGAKGAQPQHF
NA	16	few	TRBJ2-7	TRBV11-1	TGTGCCAGCAGCCCCCCGGTGGGGAGGAACAGCCACGAGCAGTACTTC	CASSPPVGRNSHEQYF
TRBD1	16	NA	TRBJ1-4	TRBV28	TGTGCCAGCAGTTTAGGGGACAGGGGGACTAATGAAAAACTGTTTTTT	CASSLGDRGTNEKLFF
NA	12	many	TRBJ2-5	TRBV6-2/TRBV6-3	TGTGCCAGCAGTCCACAAAGGGAGACCCAGTACTTC	CASSPQRETQYF
NA	15	NA	TRBJ1-2	TRBV18	TGTGCCAGCTCACCACAGGACGGGATTAACTATGGCTACACCTTC	CASSPQDGINYGYTF
NA	15	NA	TRBJ2-6	TRBV19	TGTGCCAGTAGATTTGGGGGCTCTGGGGCCAACGTCCTGACTTTC	CASRFGGSGANVLTF
TRBD1	13	NA	TRBJ2-2	TRBV20-1	TGCAGTGCTATCCGACAGGGGGCCGGGGAGCTGTTTTTT	CSAIRQGAGELFF
TRBD2	15	many	TRBJ2-7	TRBV20-1	TGCAGTGCGTTACGGTCGGCGGGGGGGCCGCGTGAGCAGTACTTC	CSALRSAGGPREQYF
NA	12	NA	TRBJ1-1	TRBV19	TGTGCCAGTACGTATGGGGGGACTGAAGCTTTCTTT	CASTYGGTEAFF
TRBD2	12	NA	TRBJ2-7	TRBV7-8	TGTGCCAGCAGCCCGCAGACTAGCGGGATGTTCTTC	CASSPQTSGMFF
NA	11	many	TRBJ2-1	TRBV12-5	TGTGCTAGCGGGACTTCCAATGAGCAGTTCTTC	CASGTSNEQFF
TRBD1	17	NA	TRBJ2-6	TRBV7-8	TGTGCCAGCAGCCTAGACAGGGGGCTTTCTGGGGCCAACGTCCTGACTTTC	CASSLDRGLSGANVLTF
NA	14	many	TRBJ1-5	TRBV6-1	TGTGCCAGCAGTGAAGGCCCGGACGGACAGCCCCAGCATTTT	CASSEGPDGQPQHF
NA	13	many	TRBJ2-5	TRBV7-7	TGTGCCAGCAGCTTGGCACGTCAAGAGACCCAGTACTTC	CASSLARQETQYF
NA	15	many	TRBJ1-5	TRBV4-2	TGTGCCAGCAGCAGTGAGGACCGGGGTGGTCAGCCCCAGCATTTT	CASSSEDRGGQPQHF
NA	13	many	TRBJ1-1	TRBV6-1	TGTGCCAGCAGAATCAGGGAAGGCACTAAAGCTTTCTTT	CASRIREGTKAFF
NA	15	NA	TRBJ2-5	TRBV2	TGTGCCAGCCAAGGATCTATGGGGTTCCAAGAGACCCAGTACTTC	CASQGSMGFQETQYF
TRBD1	15	many	TRBJ1-5	TRBV12-3/TRBV12-4	TGTGCCAGCAGCATGGGGGACAGTGTGAATCAGCCCCAGCATTTT	CASSMGDSVNQPQHF